These T cell receptor beta chains were read from a single sample in a study of PD-L1 blockade in urothelial cancer. Assay: immunoSEQ multiplex PCR; the TCRdb copy retains only in-frame clones and omits some. The profile shows around 110,000 clones, approximately 90% of them singletons. Specimen: PBMCs, collected around atezolizumab (anti-PD-L1) treatment. All receptors come from a man aged 55-75 years with urothelial cancer. The CDR3 runs from the conserved cysteine through the conserved F or W. The D gene is left open where the match is weak. Not every row has a clone size; where given, it reads once, few, many or a size class.

DNA | CDR3 | V | size | J | D
TGTGCCAGTAGTACTGGGACAGGGGGCTACGGGGAGCTGTTTTTT | CASSTGTGGYGELFF | TRBV19 | NA | TRBJ2-2 | TRBD1
TGTGCCAGCAGTCTTCAAGAGACCCAGTACTTC | CASSLQETQYF | TRBV27 | NA | TRBJ2-5 | NA
TGTGCCATTAGCTCTGGAAACACCATATATTTT | CAISSGNTIYF | TRBV10-3 | NA | TRBJ1-3 | NA
TGTGCCAGCTCACCACCGGCGACGGGAGGGACCTACGAGCAGTACTTC | CASSPPATGGTYEQYF | TRBV18 | NA | TRBJ2-7 | TRBD2
TGTGCCAGCAGCTTGACTAATCCCGGGACTAGCGGTACTGGGGAGCTGTTTTTT | CASSLTNPGTSGTGELFF | TRBV5-5 | NA | TRBJ2-2 | TRBD2
TGTGCCAGCAGTCCGACAGGGACTAACTATGGCTACACCTTC | CASSPTGTNYGYTF | TRBV6-6 | NA | TRBJ1-2 | TRBD1
TGTGCCAGCAGCTCCTCGGGACTAGCGGGGGGGCCTTACGAGCAGTACTTC | CASSSSGLAGGPYEQYF | TRBV7-3 | once | TRBJ2-7 | TRBD2
TGTGCCAGCACCAGGGTGAATGAGCAGTTCTTC | CASTRVNEQFF | TRBV2 | NA | TRBJ2-1 | NA
TGTGCCAGCTCCCACCAAGAGGGAGGGAGAAGTGAAAAACTGTTTTTT | CASSHQEGGRSEKLFF | TRBV18 | NA | TRBJ1-4 | NA
TGTGCCAGCAGCTTGCCGGGGAAGCCTTTCTTT | CASSLPGKPFF | TRBV5-5 | NA | TRBJ1-1 | NA
TGCGCCAGCAGCACGGACAGGGGCGAGAGCACAGATACGCAGTATTTT | CASSTDRGESTDTQYF | TRBV4-3 | NA | TRBJ2-3 | TRBD1
TGTGCCAGCAGCTCACAGGGAGGGGCTAACTATGGCTACACCTTC | CASSSQGGANYGYTF | TRBV11-3 | once | TRBJ1-2 | NA
TGTGCCATCAAGAGGGGGTTAGCGGGAGTGGAGACCCAGTACTTC | CAIKRGLAGVETQYF | TRBV10-3 | NA | TRBJ2-5 | TRBD2
TGTGCCAGCAGAACGACGGGACAGGGGGCGGGAGAGCAGTACTTC | CASRTTGQGAGEQYF | TRBV28 | once | TRBJ2-7 | TRBD1
TGTGCCAGCAGTCTCCCAACGGGGGGCCATAATTCACCCCTCCACTTT | CASSLPTGGHNSPLHF | TRBV28 | NA | TRBJ1-6 | NA
TGTGCCAGCAGCCCAGCGGGTGGCAGGGTGCCCTACGAGCAGTACTTC | CASSPAGGRVPYEQYF | TRBV7-8 | NA | TRBJ2-7 | NA
TGTGCCATCAGTGGAGAGACAGGGGGCCCTTATGGCTACACCTTC | CAISGETGGPYGYTF | TRBV10-3 | NA | TRBJ1-2 | TRBD1
TGTGCCAGCAGTTTGGCTCAGCCCCAGCATTTT | CASSLAQPQHF | TRBV28 | once | TRBJ1-5 | NA
TGTGCCAGCAGCCTGGACAGGGGCTCGGGAAACACCATATATTTT | CASSLDRGSGNTIYF | TRBV11-2 | once | TRBJ1-3 | TRBD1
TGTGCCAGCAGACCGTGGGGCGGGGCGGACTACGAGCAGTACTTC | CASRPWGGADYEQYF | TRBV28 | NA | TRBJ2-7 | NA
TGTGCCAGCAGCGTAGATCCCACCGGAGTAACCCACGAGCAGTACTTC | CASSVDPTGVTHEQYF | TRBV9 | NA | TRBJ2-7 | NA
TGCGCCAGCAGCAGGGCGGGTCTTTTCGACGAGCAGTACTTC | CASSRAGLFDEQYF | TRBV5-1 | NA | TRBJ2-7 | NA
TGCGCCAGCACTCCACCATCTAGTTACAATGAGCAGTTCTTC | CASTPPSSYNEQFF | TRBV10-2 | NA | TRBJ2-1 | NA
TGTGCCAGCAGTTTATACAGGAGCTCCGCAACTAATGAAAAACTGTTTTTT | CASSLYRSSATNEKLFF | TRBV27 | NA | TRBJ1-4 | NA
TGTGCCAGCAGTTTCGAAAGGACAGGGTCTGGAAACACCATATATTTT | CASSFERTGSGNTIYF | TRBV9 | NA | TRBJ1-3 | TRBD1
TGTGCCAGCAGTCCCGACAGTGTCTCTGGAAACACCATATATTTT | CASSPDSVSGNTIYF | TRBV28 | NA | TRBJ1-3 | NA
TGTGCCAGCAGCCCGGGACAGCACACCGGGGAGCTGTTTTTT | CASSPGQHTGELFF | TRBV7-2 | NA | TRBJ2-2 | TRBD1
TGTGCCAGCAGCCCCCTCTACGAGCAGTACTTC | CASSPLYEQYF | TRBV7-9 | NA | TRBJ2-7 | NA
TGCAGTGCCGGGCGGGCAGATACGCAGTATTTT | CSAGRADTQYF | TRBV29-1 | NA | TRBJ2-3 | NA
TGTGCCAGCAGTCCAGTGCGTGGACAGTTGAACACTGAAGCTTTCTTT | CASSPVRGQLNTEAFF | TRBV28 | NA | TRBJ1-1 | NA
TGTGCCAGCAGTTTGGGGACAGGGATGTACGAGCAGTACTTC | CASSLGTGMYEQYF | TRBV27 | once | TRBJ2-7 | TRBD1
TGCAGCGTTGTGACAGACCCCTACGAGCAGTACTTC | CSVVTDPYEQYF | TRBV29-1 | NA | TRBJ2-7 | NA
TGCGCCAGCAGCTCATCCGGGACAGGGTACGAGCAGTACTTC | CASSSSGTGYEQYF | TRBV5-1 | NA | TRBJ2-7 | TRBD1
TGTGCCAGCAGTTTTGCGTCGGGGGAGCTGTTTTTT | CASSFASGELFF | TRBV27 | NA | TRBJ2-2 | NA
TGTGCCAGCCATCGGGGCGGGGCCGCCTACGAGCAGTACTTC | CASHRGGAAYEQYF | TRBV6-5 | once | TRBJ2-7 | NA
TGCAGTGCACCTCCCTTTAGTGAGCAGTTCTTC | CSAPPFSEQFF | TRBV20-1 | NA | TRBJ2-1 | NA
TGTGCCAGCAGCTTCGGCAGGGGATGGGACAATGAGCAGTTCTTC | CASSFGRGWDNEQFF | TRBV7-3 | NA | TRBJ2-1 | NA
TGCGCCAGCAGCTGGGAGGCCTCCTACGAGCAGTACTTC | CASSWEASYEQYF | TRBV5-1 | NA | TRBJ2-7 | NA
TGTGCCAGCAGTATGGACAGAGAAGTGGAGACCCAGTACTTC | CASSMDREVETQYF | TRBV28 | NA | TRBJ2-5 | NA
TGTGCCAGCAGTGAACAGGGCCAAGAGACCCAGTACTTC | CASSEQGQETQYF | TRBV2 | NA | TRBJ2-5 | NA
TGTGCCAGCTCACTGGGGACAGAAGAGACCCAGTACTTC | CASSLGTEETQYF | TRBV18 | once | TRBJ2-5 | TRBD1
TGTGCCAGCAGCTTCCCCCCCGGGGGTGGCACAGATACGCAGTATTTT | CASSFPPGGGTDTQYF | TRBV7-2 | NA | TRBJ2-3 | NA
TGTGCCAGCAGCTCCTTGGACAGATTCGGTGAAAAACTGTTTTTT | CASSSLDRFGEKLFF | TRBV11-2 | NA | TRBJ1-4 | NA
TGCAGCGTTTCCGGCCCGGGAACCTACGAGCAGTACTTC | CSVSGPGTYEQYF | TRBV29-1 | NA | TRBJ2-7 | NA
TGTGCCAGCAGTTCCGGCGCCGGGGGGGAGCTGTTTTTT | CASSSGAGGELFF | TRBV5-4 | once | TRBJ2-2 | NA
TGTGCCAGCTCACCCCTCCAGGGGGCCGTTGGGACAGATACGCAGTATTTT | CASSPLQGAVGTDTQYF | TRBV18 | NA | TRBJ2-3 | TRBD1
TGTGCCACGAGTCGAGATAATCAGCCCCAGCATTTT | CATSRDNQPQHF | TRBV5-8 | NA | TRBJ1-5 | NA
TGTGCCAGCAGTCCACCGGGGGTCCGGGCCAATGAGCAGTTCTTC | CASSPPGVRANEQFF | TRBV28 | NA | TRBJ2-1 | NA
TGTGCCAGCAGCTTAGGGAGCTCCTACAATGAGCAGTTCTTC | CASSLGSSYNEQFF | TRBV7-2 | NA | TRBJ2-1 | NA
TGTGCCAGCAGCTTGGTCGCAGGATCACCCGGCTACACCTTC | CASSLVAGSPGYTF | TRBV5-4 | once | TRBJ1-2 | NA
TGTGCCAGCAGCGGCGGGAGTCCCGCCGGGGAGCTGTTTTTT | CASSGGSPAGELFF | TRBV11-2 | NA | TRBJ2-2 | TRBD2
TGCGCCAGCAGCTTGGGTAGCCTCGTCGAGCAGTACTTC | CASSLGSLVEQYF | TRBV5-1 | NA | TRBJ2-7 | NA
TGTGCCAGCAGCGGGACACACGAGGCCGGGGAGCTGTTTTTT | CASSGTHEAGELFF | TRBV7-9 | few | TRBJ2-2 | NA